The text below deals with one TCR beta chain. The antigen is not known. The PCR employed 60 Vbeta primers together with 13 Jbeta primers. The table came from immunoSEQ multiplex PCR; TCRdb's copy has only in-frame clones and leaves some out. The sample lists about 130,000 clones, under 80% occurring once. The sample originates from a study of cytomegalovirus exposure and HLA in healthy donors. Study findings and constraints: A later analysis linked a missense DCLRE1C variant to TCR beta V- and J-gene trimming. A further, later analysis showed that HLA-associated TCR beta chains (compared with equally common others) were more clonally expanded.

Germline V gene sequence: CDR1 MNHNS, CDR2 SASEGT. V lost 3 bases, J lost 2 bases, and 7 bases stayed unmatched. CDR3 length equals 15 residues. The clonotype originates from a woman aged 60 to 75 in good health and CMV-seropositive. Source material: PBMCs. The chain links TRBV6-1 to TRBJ2-7; the match to TRBD1 covers 7 bases. The DNA of the CDR3 is TGTGCCAGCAGTGATCCGGACAGGAGCCCCTACGAGCAGTACTTC. The encoded protein is CASSDPDRSPYEQYF.